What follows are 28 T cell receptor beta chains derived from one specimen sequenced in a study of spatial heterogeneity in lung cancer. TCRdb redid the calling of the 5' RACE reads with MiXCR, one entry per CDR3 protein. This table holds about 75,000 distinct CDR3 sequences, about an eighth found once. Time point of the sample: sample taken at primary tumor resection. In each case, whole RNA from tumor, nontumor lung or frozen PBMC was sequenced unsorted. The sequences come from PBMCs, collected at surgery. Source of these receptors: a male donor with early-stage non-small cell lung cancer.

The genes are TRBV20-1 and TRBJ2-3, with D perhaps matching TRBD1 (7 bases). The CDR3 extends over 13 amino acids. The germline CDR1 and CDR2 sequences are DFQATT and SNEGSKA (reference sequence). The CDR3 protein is CSPWRGQGDTQYF. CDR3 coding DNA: TGCAGCCCATGGAGGGGGCAAGGAGATACGCAGTATTTT.

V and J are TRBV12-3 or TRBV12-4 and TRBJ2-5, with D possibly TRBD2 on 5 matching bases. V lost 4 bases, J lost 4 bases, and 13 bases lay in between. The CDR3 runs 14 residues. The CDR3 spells CASSWWGEGETQYF. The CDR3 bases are TGTGCCAGCAGTTGGTGGGGAGAAGGAGAGACCCAGTACTTC.

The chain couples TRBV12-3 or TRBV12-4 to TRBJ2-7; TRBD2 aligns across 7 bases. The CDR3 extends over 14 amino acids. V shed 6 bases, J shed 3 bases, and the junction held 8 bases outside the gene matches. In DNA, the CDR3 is TGTGCCAGCAGCCCTAGCGGTGTGGGCTACGAGCAGTACTTC. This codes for CASSPSGVGYEQYF.

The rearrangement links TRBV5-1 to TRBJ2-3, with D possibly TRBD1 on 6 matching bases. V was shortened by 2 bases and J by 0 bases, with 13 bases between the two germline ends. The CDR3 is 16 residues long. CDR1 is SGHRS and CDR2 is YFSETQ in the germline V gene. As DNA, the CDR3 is TGCGCCAGCAGCTTAGGACAGCTAACTAGCACAGATACGCAGTATTTT. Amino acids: CASSLGQLTSTDTQYF.

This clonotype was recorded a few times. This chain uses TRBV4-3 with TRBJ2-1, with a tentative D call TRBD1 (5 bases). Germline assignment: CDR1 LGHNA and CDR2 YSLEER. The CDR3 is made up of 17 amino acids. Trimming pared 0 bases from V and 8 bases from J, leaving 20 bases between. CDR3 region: CASSQDRTGSGLYEQFF. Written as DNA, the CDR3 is TGCGCCAGCAGCCAAGATAGGACGGGTTCAGGGCTATATGAGCAGTTCTTC.

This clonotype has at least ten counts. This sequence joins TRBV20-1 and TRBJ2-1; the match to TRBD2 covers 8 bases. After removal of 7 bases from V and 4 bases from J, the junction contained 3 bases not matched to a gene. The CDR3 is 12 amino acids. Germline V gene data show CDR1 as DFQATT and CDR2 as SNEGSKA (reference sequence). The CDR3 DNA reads TGCAGTGTTCGCGGGGGGTACAATGAGCAGTTCTTC. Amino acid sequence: CSVRGGYNEQFF.

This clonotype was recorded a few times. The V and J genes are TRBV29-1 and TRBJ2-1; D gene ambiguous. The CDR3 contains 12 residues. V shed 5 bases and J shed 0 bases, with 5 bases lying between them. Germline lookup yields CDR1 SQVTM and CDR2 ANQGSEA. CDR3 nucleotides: TGCAGCGTTTCGAGCTCCTACAATGAGCAGTTCTTC. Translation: CSVSSSYNEQFF.

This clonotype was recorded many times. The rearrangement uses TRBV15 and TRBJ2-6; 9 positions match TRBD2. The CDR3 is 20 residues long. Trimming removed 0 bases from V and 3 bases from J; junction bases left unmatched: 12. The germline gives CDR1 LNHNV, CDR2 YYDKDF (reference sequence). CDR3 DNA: TGTGCCACCAGCAGAGATTTTGGTAGCGGGAGTTCTTTTGGGGCCAACGTCCTGACTTTC. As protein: CATSRDFGSGSSFGANVLTF.

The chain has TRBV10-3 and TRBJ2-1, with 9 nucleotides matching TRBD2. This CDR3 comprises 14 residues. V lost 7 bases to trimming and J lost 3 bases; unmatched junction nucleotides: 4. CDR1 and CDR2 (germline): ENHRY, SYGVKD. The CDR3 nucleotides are TGTGCCATCACTAGCGGGATATTCTACAATGAGCAGTTCTTC. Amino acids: CAITSGIFYNEQFF.

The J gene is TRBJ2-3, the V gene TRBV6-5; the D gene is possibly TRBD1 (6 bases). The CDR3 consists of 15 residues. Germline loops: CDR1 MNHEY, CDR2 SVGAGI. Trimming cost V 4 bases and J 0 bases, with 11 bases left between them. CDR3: CASSSTGSSTDTQYF. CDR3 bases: TGTGCCAGCAGTTCAACAGGGAGTAGCACAGATACGCAGTATTTT.

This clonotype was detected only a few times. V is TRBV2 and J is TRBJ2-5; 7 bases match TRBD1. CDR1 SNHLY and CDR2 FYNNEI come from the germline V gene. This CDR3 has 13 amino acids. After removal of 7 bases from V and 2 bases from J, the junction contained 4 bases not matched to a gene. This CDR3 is CASTRTGQETQYF. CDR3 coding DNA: TGTGCCAGCACCAGGACAGGTCAAGAGACCCAGTACTTC.

The CDR3 is CAISELDMSNQPQHF. The CDR3 coding sequence is TGTGCCATCAGTGAGCTTGACATGAGCAATCAGCCCCAGCATTTT. The V and J genes are TRBV10-3 and TRBJ1-5; unclear D gene. The CDR3 is 15 amino acids. Trimming took off 2 bases at V and 1 base at J, with 9 bases between the two ends. Germline lookup yields CDR1 ENHRY and CDR2 SYGVKD.

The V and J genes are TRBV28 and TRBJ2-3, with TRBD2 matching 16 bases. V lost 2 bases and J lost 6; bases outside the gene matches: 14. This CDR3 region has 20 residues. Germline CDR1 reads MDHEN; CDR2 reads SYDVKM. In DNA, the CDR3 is TGTGCCAGCAGTTTAGAGCTCGGGACTAGCGGGAGGGCCGCGGTGGATACGCAGTATTTT. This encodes CASSLELGTSGRAAVDTQYF. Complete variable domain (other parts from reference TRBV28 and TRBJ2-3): DVKVTQSSRYLVKRTGEKVFLECVQDMDHENMFWYRQDPGLGLRLIYFSYDVKMKEKGDIPEGYSVSREKKERFSLILESASTNQTSMYLCASSLELGTSGRAAVDTQYFGPGTRLTVL.

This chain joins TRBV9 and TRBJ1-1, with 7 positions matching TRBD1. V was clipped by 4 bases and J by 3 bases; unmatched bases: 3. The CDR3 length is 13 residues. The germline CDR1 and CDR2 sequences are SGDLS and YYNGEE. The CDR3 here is CASSPTGDTEAFF. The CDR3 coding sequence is TGTGCCAGCAGCCCTACAGGGGACACTGAAGCTTTCTTT.

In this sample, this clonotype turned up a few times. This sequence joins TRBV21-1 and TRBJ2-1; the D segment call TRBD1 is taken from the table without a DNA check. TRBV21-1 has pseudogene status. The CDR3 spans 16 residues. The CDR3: CASSKVPGREYNEQFF. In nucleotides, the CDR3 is TGTGCCAGCAGCAAAGTCCCGGGGCGAGAGTACAATGAGCAGTTCTTC.

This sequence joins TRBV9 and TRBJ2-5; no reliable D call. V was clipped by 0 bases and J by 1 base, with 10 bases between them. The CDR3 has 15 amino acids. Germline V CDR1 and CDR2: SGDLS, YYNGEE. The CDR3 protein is CASSVAVGRQETQYF. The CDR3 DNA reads TGTGCCAGCAGCGTAGCGGTAGGACGCCAAGAGACCCAGTACTTC.

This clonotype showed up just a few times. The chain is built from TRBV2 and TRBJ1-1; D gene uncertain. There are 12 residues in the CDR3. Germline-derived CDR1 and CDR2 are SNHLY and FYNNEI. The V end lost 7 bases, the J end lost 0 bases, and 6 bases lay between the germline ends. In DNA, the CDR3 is TGTGCCAGCAAGCCCATGAACACTGAAGCTTTCTTT. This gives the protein CASKPMNTEAFF.

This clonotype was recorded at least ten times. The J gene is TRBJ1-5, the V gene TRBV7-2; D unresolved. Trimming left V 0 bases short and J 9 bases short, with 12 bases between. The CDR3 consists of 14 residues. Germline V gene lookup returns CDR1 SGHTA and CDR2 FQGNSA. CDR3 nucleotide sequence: TGTGCCAGCAGCTTAGCCTACAGCTCGCGGCCCCAGCATTTT. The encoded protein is CASSLAYSSRPQHF.

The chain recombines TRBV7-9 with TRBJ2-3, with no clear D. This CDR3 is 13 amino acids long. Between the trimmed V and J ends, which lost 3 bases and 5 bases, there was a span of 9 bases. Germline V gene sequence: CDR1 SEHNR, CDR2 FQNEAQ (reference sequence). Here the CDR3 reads CASSFVRGDTQYF. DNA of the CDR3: TGTGCCAGCAGCTTTGTAAGAGGAGATACGCAGTATTTT.

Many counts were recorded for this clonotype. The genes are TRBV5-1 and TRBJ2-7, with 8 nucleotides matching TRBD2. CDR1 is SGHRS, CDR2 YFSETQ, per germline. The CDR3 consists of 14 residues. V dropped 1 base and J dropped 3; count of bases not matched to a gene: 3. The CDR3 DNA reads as TGCGCCAGCAGCTTGAGGCTAGCGGGCTACGAGCAGTACTTC. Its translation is CASSLRLAGYEQYF.

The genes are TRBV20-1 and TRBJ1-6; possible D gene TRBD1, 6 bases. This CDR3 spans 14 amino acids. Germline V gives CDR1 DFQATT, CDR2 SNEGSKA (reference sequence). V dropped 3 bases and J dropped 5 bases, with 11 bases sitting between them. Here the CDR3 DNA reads TGCAGTGCTAGCCGTGACAGGAATAATTCACCCCTCCACTTT. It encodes CSASRDRNNSPLHF.

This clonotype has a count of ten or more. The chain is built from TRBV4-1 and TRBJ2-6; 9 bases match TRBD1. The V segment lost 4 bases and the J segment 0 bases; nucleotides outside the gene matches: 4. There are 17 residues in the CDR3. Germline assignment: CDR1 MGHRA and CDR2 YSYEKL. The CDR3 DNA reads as TGCGCCAGCAGCCGGGACAGGGTACCCTCTGGGGCCAACGTCCTGACTTTC. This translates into CASSRDRVPSGANVLTF.

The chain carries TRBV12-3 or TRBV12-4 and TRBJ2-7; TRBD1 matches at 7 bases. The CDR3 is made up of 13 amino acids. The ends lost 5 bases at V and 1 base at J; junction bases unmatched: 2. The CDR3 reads CASSGTESYEQYF. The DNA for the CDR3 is TGTGCCAGCAGTGGGACAGAGTCCTACGAGCAGTACTTC.

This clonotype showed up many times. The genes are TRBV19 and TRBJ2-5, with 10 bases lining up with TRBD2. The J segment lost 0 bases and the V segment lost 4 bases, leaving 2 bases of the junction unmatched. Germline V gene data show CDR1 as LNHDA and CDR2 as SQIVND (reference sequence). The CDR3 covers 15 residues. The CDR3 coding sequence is TGTGCCAGTAGTACCGGACTAGCGGACCAAGAGACCCAGTACTTC. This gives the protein CASSTGLADQETQYF.

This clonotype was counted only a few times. CDR3: CASGLAGPTGELFF. In DNA, the CDR3 is TGTGCTAGTGGACTAGCGGGTCCTACCGGGGAGCTGTTTTTT. This chain links TRBV12-5 with TRBJ2-2; TRBD2 agrees at 9 bases. The junction had 4 bases not matched to a gene; V was cut back by 6 bases and J by 5 bases. The CDR3 runs 14 residues. In germline, CDR1 is LGHNT, CDR2 FRNRAP.

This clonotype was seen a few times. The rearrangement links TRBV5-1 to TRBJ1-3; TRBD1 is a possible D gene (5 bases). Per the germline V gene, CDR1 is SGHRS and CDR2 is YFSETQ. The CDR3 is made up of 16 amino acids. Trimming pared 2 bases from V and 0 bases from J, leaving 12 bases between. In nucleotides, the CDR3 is TGCGCCAGCAGCTTAACAGGCGCGGACTCTGGAAACACCATATATTTT. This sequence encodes CASSLTGADSGNTIYF. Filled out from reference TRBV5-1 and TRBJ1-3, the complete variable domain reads KAGVTQTPRYLIKTRGQQVTLSCSPISGHRSVSWYQQTPGQGLQFLFEYFSETQRNKGNFPGRFSGRQFSNSRSEMNVSTLELGDSALYLCASSLTGADSGNTIYFGEGSWLTVV.

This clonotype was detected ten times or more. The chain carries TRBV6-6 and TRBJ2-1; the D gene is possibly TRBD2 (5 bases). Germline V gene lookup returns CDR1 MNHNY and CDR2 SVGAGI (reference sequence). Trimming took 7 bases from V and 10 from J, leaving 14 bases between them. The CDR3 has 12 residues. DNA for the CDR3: TGTGCCAGCAATCCCGGGGTACGAGAGCAGTTCTTC. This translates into CASNPGVREQFF.

CDR3 nucleotide sequence: TGTGCCAGCAGTTTGTACAGGGGTGATACCGGGGAGCTGTTTTTT. It translates to CASSLYRGDTGELFF. V gene TRBV6-2 or TRBV6-3 combines with J gene TRBJ2-2; 7 positions agree with TRBD1. Germline-derived CDR1 and CDR2 are MNHEY and SVGEGT. CDR3 size: 15 residues. The J segment lost 5 bases and the V segment lost 4 bases, leaving 7 bases of the junction unmatched.